The sequence of this T cell receptor beta chain was determined in a study of blood T cell repertoires in COVID-19. On the study more broadly: COVID-19 samples from acute and convalescent phases originated in the United States, Italy and Spain.

The length of the CDR3 is 14 residues. The trim removed 3 bases at V and 4 bases at J, leaving 2 bases unmatched. Germline CDR1 and CDR2: SNHLY and FYNNEI. Clones were read by immunoSEQ multiplex PCR, and TCRdb kept only the in-frame ones, dropping some. The sample gives some 130,000 clones, roughly 90% of which show up once; 4.3% is in the top ten. The rearrangement uses TRBV2 and TRBJ1-3; 8 bases match TRBD1. The clonotype comes from a man over 45 who had recovered from COVID-19. The sequenced sample was PBMCs or T cells enriched from blood (not recorded which). CDR3 sequence: CASSEDRVGNTIYF. The CDR3 DNA reads TGTGCCAGCAGTGAGGACAGGGTCGGAAACACCATATATTTT.